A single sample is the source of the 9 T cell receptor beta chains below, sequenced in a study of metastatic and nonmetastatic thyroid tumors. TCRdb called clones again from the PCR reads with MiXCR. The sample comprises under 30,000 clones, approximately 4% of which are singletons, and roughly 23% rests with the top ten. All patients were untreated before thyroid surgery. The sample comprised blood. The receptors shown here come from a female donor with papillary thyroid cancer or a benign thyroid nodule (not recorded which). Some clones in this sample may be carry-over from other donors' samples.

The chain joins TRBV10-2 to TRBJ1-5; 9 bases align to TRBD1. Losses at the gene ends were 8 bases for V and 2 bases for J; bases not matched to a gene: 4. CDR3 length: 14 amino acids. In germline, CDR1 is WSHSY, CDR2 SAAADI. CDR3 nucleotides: TGCGCCAGCGGCGGGACAGGGTGCAATCAGCCCCAGCATTTT. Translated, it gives CASGGTGCNQPQHF.

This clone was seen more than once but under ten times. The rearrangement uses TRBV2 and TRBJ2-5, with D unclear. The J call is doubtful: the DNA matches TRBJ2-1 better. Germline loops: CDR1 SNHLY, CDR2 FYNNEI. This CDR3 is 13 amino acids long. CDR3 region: CASTDARYNEQFF. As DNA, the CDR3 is TGTGCCAGCACTGATGCCCGATACAATGAGCAGTTCTTC.

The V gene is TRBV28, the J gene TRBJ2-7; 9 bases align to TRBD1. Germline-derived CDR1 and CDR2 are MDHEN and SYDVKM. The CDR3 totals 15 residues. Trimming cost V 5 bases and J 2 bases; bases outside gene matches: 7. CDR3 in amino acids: CASSAPGQGTYEQYF. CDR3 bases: TGTGCCAGCAGTGCACCGGGACAGGGAACCTACGAGCAGTACTTC.

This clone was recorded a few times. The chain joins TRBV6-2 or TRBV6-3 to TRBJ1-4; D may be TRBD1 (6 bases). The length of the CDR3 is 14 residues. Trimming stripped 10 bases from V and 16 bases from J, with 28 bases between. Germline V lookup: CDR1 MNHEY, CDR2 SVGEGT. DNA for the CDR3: TGTGCCAACAGCTTGGGGGACACAATCCCAGCTGAGTTTTTT. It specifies CANSLGDTIPAEFF.

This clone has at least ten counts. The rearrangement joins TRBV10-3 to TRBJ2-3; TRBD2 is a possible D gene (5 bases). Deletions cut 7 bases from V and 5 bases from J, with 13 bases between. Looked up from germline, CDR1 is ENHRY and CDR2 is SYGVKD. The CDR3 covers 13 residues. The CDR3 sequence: CAINREEEDTQYF. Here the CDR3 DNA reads TGTGCCATCAACCGGGAAGAGGAAGATACGCAGTATTTT.

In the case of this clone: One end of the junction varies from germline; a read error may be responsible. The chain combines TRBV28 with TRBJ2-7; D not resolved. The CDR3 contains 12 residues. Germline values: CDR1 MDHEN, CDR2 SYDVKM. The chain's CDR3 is CDSRLRPIEQYF. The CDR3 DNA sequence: TGTGACAGCAGATTACGTCCCATCGAGCAGTACTTC.

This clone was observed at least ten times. Here the CDR3 DNA reads TGCAGCGTTCGCGACGGATGGTCTGGGTCAGGGTCCGATCCACCCGGCTATGGCTACACCTTC. Its translation: CSVRDGWSGSGSDPPGYGYTF. This chain links TRBV29-1 with TRBJ1-2; D is perhaps TRBD1 (5 bases). The CDR3 has 21 residues. With 5 bases removed from V and 4 bases from J, the gap between germline ends came to 38 bases. Germline-derived CDR1 and CDR2 are SQVTM and ANQGSEA.

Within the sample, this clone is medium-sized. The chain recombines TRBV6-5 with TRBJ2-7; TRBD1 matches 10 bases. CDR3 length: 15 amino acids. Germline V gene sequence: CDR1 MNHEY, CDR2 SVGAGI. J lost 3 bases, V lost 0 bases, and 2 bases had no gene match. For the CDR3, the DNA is TGTGCCAGCAGTTACTCGGGGACAGGGGACTACGAGCAGTACTTC. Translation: CASSYSGTGDYEQYF.

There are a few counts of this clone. The CDR3 DNA reads TGTGCCAGCAGTTTAGACAGGGAAGCTTTCTTT. As protein: CASSLDREAFF. The rearrangement joins TRBV28 to TRBJ1-1, with a tentative D call TRBD1 (6 bases). The CDR3 totals 11 residues. Trimming removed 2 bases from V and 8 bases from J, with 6 bases in between. Germline CDR1 MDHEN, CDR2 SYDVKM.